Presented here are 7 T cell receptor beta chains from one specimen sequenced in a study of radiation and T cells in renal cell carcinoma. Using immunoSEQ multiplex PCR, the repertoire was profiled, and TCRdb retains in-frame clones only, with some absent. The sample lists 150,000 to 200,000 clones, about 88% occurring once. Time point defined: blood 4 weeks post-SBRT, at nephrectomy. The treatment was: 15 Gy SBRT to primary tumor, nephrectomy 4 weeks later. The sequencing used blood, collected from a patient whose treatment included radiotherapy and nephrectomy. These receptors all stem from a woman aged 45-65 years with renal cell carcinoma.

J is TRBJ1-2 and V is TRBV7-3; possibly TRBD1 for D (5 bases). Germline V gives CDR1 SGHTA, CDR2 FQGTGA. Trimming stripped 0 bases from V and 8 bases from J, with 16 bases between. The CDR3 has 15 residues. CDR3 protein: CASSLTPGYTDGYTF. The CDR3 DNA reads TGTGCCAGCAGCTTAACGCCAGGGTACACGGACGGCTACACCTTC.

This chain uses TRBV6-4 with TRBJ2-1, with 12 bases matching TRBD2. Germline V gene lookup returns CDR1 MRHNA and CDR2 SNTAGT. The length of the CDR3 is 15 residues. The junction had 11 bases not matched to a gene; V was cut back by 10 bases and J by 7 bases. The CDR3 DNA is TGTGCCACCTCTCAAACTAGCGGGGGGCGTAATGAGCAGTTCTTC. Its protein is CATSQTSGGRNEQFF.

This clone was seen a single time. CDR3 protein: CASSLTLAGGSYNEQFF. The CDR3 coding sequence is TGTGCCAGCAGCTTAACTCTAGCGGGGGGCTCCTACAATGAGCAGTTCTTC. The J gene is TRBJ2-1, the V gene TRBV7-2, with 11 bases identical to TRBD2. Germline V gene data show CDR1 as SGHTA and CDR2 as FQGNSA. CDR3 length: 17 residues. V shed 2 bases, J shed 0 bases, and the junction held 3 bases outside the gene matches.

The V and J genes are TRBV15 and TRBJ2-5; D is uncertain. The length of the CDR3 is 14 residues. V lost 0 bases to trimming and J lost 1 base, with 6 bases between them. CDR1 and CDR2 from the germline V gene are LNHNV and YYDKDF (reference sequence). CDR3 residues: CATSRDWSQETQYF. Written as DNA, the CDR3 is TGTGCCACCAGCAGAGATTGGTCCCAAGAGACCCAGTACTTC.

The rearrangement joins TRBV30 to TRBJ2-1, with 9 bases that match TRBD1. V was pared by 0 bases and J by 6 bases, with 3 bases of the junction left unmatched. Germline V gene data show CDR1 as GTSNPN and CDR2 as SVGIG (reference sequence). The CDR3 spans 14 residues. In DNA form, the CDR3 reads TGTGCCTGGAGTGTAGGGACAGGGTCCAATGAGCAGTTCTTC. This encodes CAWSVGTGSNEQFF.

V and J are TRBV19 and TRBJ2-1, with no clear D. Trimming removed 7 bases from V and 7 bases from J, with 17 bases in between. Germline V gene lookup returns CDR1 LNHDA and CDR2 SQIVND (reference sequence). This CDR3 region has 14 residues. The CDR3 here is CASTTSTPRNEQFF. The CDR3 DNA is TGTGCCAGTACTACATCAACCCCTCGGAATGAGCAGTTCTTC.

The sample holds one count of this clone. The identical CDR3 is also encoded by other nucleotide sequences in the sample. The V and J genes are TRBV29-1 and TRBJ2-7; 7 positions agree with TRBD1. V was pared by 6 bases and J by 3 bases, with 8 bases of the junction left unmatched. The CDR3 is 13 residues long. Germline-derived CDR1 and CDR2 are SQVTM and ANQGSEA. The DNA for the CDR3 is TGCAGCGTGGATAGACAGGGAGACTACGAGCAGTACTTC. This encodes CSVDRQGDYEQYF.